A selection of T cell receptor beta chains follows, all from one sample in a study of blood T cell repertoires in COVID-19. Assay used: immunoSEQ multiplex PCR; TCRdb lists only in-frame clones, some missing. The table has around 70,000 clones, 90% seen once. What was sequenced was peripheral blood. The receptors come from a human donor in a cohort sampled during active COVID-19. The CDR3 runs from the conserved cysteine through the conserved F or W. The order of the fields is clone size, D gene, V gene, J gene, CDR3 length, CDR3 DNA, CDR3 protein. D genes are given only for firm matches. Only some rows state a clone size, as once, few, many or a class for expanded clones.

-,TRBD2,TRBV5-1,TRBJ2-7,14,TGCGCCAGCAGCTTGGCTAGCGGTTCCTACGAGCAGTACTTC,CASSLASGSYEQYF
once,TRBD1,TRBV5-1,TRBJ1-1,14,TGCGCCAGCGGGACGACAGGGATAGGCACTGAAGCTTTCTTT,CASGTTGIGTEAFF
-,-,TRBV6-2/TRBV6-3,TRBJ2-3,15,TGTGCCAGCAGTGGCCCTGGCGGGAGCACAGATACGCAGTATTTT,CASSGPGGSTDTQYF
-,TRBD2,TRBV28,TRBJ2-1,19,TGTGCCAGCAGTTTCCATCCGGGACTAGCGGGAGAAGCCGTCAATGAGCAGTTCTTC,CASSFHPGLAGEAVNEQFF
-,TRBD2,TRBV5-6,TRBJ2-5,15,TGTGCCAGCAGCTGGGGACTAGCGGCCCAAGAGACCCAGTACTTC,CASSWGLAAQETQYF
-,-,TRBV30,TRBJ2-7,12,TGTGCCTGGAGTGTCACTAACTACGAGCAGTACTTC,CAWSVTNYEQYF
-,-,TRBV5-4,TRBJ2-3,14,TGTGCCAGCATCCGGGACTCAAGCACAGATACGCAGTATTTT,CASIRDSSTDTQYF
-,TRBD2,TRBV11-2,TRBJ2-7,15,TGTGCCAATTACCGACATCTAGCGGGAGGTTACGAGCAGTACTTC,CANYRHLAGGYEQYF
once,TRBD2,TRBV18,TRBJ2-1,15,TGTGCCAGCTCACCAGTCCTAGCGGGAGGCGGTGAGCAGTTCTTC,CASSPVLAGGGEQFF
once,TRBD2,TRBV7-2,TRBJ2-5,15,TGTGCCAGCAGCTTAGCGTTGAGCGGGAGTCGGACCCAGTACTTC,CASSLALSGSRTQYF
-,TRBD1,TRBV5-1,TRBJ1-1,15,TGCGCCAGCAGCCCCCGGACAGGGACGAACACTGAAGCTTTCTTT,CASSPRTGTNTEAFF
-,-,TRBV6-2/TRBV6-3,TRBJ2-6,18,TGTGCCAGCAGTTTACAGTCAGGGATTGGCTCTGGGGCCAACGTCCTGACTTTC,CASSLQSGIGSGANVLTF
-,TRBD1,TRBV5-6,TRBJ1-5,15,TGTGCCAGCAGCCGGCTACAGGGGGCCAGTCAGCCCCAGCATTTT,CASSRLQGASQPQHF
-,-,TRBV19,TRBJ2-2,16,TGTGCCAGTAGTATTGATGGTAGGAGGCTCACCGGGGAGCTGTTTTTT,CASSIDGRRLTGELFF
-,TRBD2,TRBV5-5,TRBJ2-5,16,TGTGCCAGCAGCCGGAAACCGGGACTAGGGGAAGAGACCCAGTACTTC,CASSRKPGLGEETQYF
-,-,TRBV2,TRBJ2-7,15,TGTGCCAGCAGTGAGGTTTCAGGGCCTACGTACGAGCAGTACTTC,CASSEVSGPTYEQYF
few,-,TRBV19,TRBJ1-2,12,TGTGCCAGTCGATGGGGCCATGGCAGGTTCACCTTC,CASRWGHGRFTF
-,TRBD1,TRBV29-1,TRBJ2-2,12,TGCAGCGGGACAGGGGCGACCGGGGAGCTGTTTTTT,CSGTGATGELFF
once,-,TRBV4-2,TRBJ1-3,13,TGTGCCAGCAGCCCCCACTCTGGAAACACCATATATTTT,CASSPHSGNTIYF
-,-,TRBV11-3,TRBJ1-1,13,TGTGCCAGCAGCTTTGCAGAGGACACTGAAGCTTTCTTT,CASSFAEDTEAFF
-,-,TRBV4-3,TRBJ2-7,14,TGCGCCAGCAGCCAAGATACAGGGTCCTCCGAGCAGTACTTC,CASSQDTGSSEQYF
-,-,TRBV27,TRBJ1-4,14,TGTGCCAGCAGTTTGAGGGCAGGCCGGGAAAAACTGTTTTTT,CASSLRAGREKLFF
-,TRBD2,TRBV10-2,TRBJ2-3,15,TGCGCCAGCAGTGAGTCGGGACTAAGAGGGGATACGCAGTATTTT,CASSESGLRGDTQYF
-,-,TRBV15,TRBJ2-7,16,TGTGCCACCAGCCCGATCGTGGGCCCAATCTCCTACGAGCAGTACTTC,CATSPIVGPISYEQYF
-,TRBD1,TRBV28,TRBJ2-7,16,TGTGCCAGCGAGGGGACAGGGGGCGGAAACTCCTACGAGCAGTACTTC,CASEGTGGGNSYEQYF
-,TRBD2,TRBV4-1,TRBJ2-3,18,TGCGCCAGCAGCCAAGATCGCAGGACTAGAGTTATCGCAGATACGCAGTATTTT,CASSQDRRTRVIADTQYF